A single T cell receptor (beta chain) is shown here with its context. This clone was counted a few times. The antigen this receptor binds is unknown. Per-base quality was not reported, and no clone a single base away is much larger than it. In the prospective study, participants were 18 to 89 years old, resided in approximately 22 geographic areas of the United States, and were enrolled through a virtual design. In the prospective study, participants were assigned to cohorts based on the clinical history participants reported in a screening survey and a study questionnaire. Recovered participants in ImmuneRACE Cohort 3 were defined as having two consecutive negative NP/OP PCR tests, clearance from a healthcare professional, or resolution of symptoms. Mobile phlebotomists in the prospective study collected whole blood, serum and a nasopharyngeal or oropharyngeal swab from every participant. Participants in the prospective study had the option to provide additional blood draws and questionnaires over an approximately 2-month period. Before DNA extraction, blood samples from the prospective study were shipped at room temperature or frozen.

The sample belongs to a study of blood T cell repertoires in COVID-19 (dated by TCRdb to about 2020). For the study in its entirety: The collaborator samples originated in the United States, Italy and Spain and spanned the acute and convalescent phases of COVID-19. Subjects who had been exposed to COVID-19, were actively infected with it, or had recovered from it provided the deeply sampled blood TCRbeta repertoires that made up the dataset. The prospective study material was composed of cDNA or gDNA derived from T cells, B-cell-depleted T cells, or PBMCs. HLA class I and class II types, where available, came from metadata supplied by the sample provider rather than from assay-based typing. The sample metadata nearly always contained a de-identified subject ID, COVID-19 status, age in years and sex. The samples were drawn from two sources: the first 160 participants of the ongoing ImmuneRACE study, and approximately 1,300 subjects contributed by 6 global collaborators. The repertoires were released in a freely available public database intended as a resource for research on the immune response to SARS-CoV-2. Broader findings and caveats from the paper: Clinical and demographic metadata were provided uncurated, with the amount varying by source and participant.

The germline V gene (reference sequence) specifies SGHKS as CDR1 and YYEKEE as CDR2. V loses 6 bases of germline sequence and J loses 2 bases, and the interval between the two ends is 14 bases. Measured from the cysteine to the phenylalanine, the CDR3 is 14 residues long. The sequence is cut down to CDR3 DNA, 42 bases in frame from base 1. The immunoSEQ Assay, a bias-controlled multiplex PCR, was used to amplify TCRbeta CDR3 regions from genomic DNA. Processing in the source paper ran as follows. The number of nucleated cells in each sample was estimated by amplification of reference gene primers within the assay. To quantify the absolute abundance of each unique TCRbeta CDR3 rearrangement, sequence reads were collapsed and filtered. For each sample, productive Simpson clonality was calculated as the square root of Simpson's diversity index across productive rearrangements. TCRdb's version of the immuneACCESS table is confined to in-frame rearrangements and falls short of the full clone set. An unresolved V gene accounts for under half of the shortfall where checked; the remainder is of unknown origin. The D gene and trimming were derived from the DNA, and the V and J assignments and clone size from that table. In this sample the table shows about 480,000 clones, roughly nine tenths of which occur a single time. The ten most abundant clones make up 6.5% to 9.5% of the sample.

In this chain, TRBV5-5 is recombined with TRBJ1-1; a tentative D call is TRBD1 (5 bases match). The clonotype originates from a woman in her fifties or sixties who had recovered from COVID-19. Sample: PBMCs or T cells enriched from blood (not recorded which). The CDR3 sequence is CASNQDGTNTEAFF. The sequenced DNA is TGTGCCAGCAACCAGGACGGGACTAACACTGAAGCTTTCTTT.